One sample yielded the 23 T cell receptor beta chains listed below, sequenced in a study of immune evolution from preneoplasia to lung adenocarcinoma. The table came from immunoSEQ multiplex PCR; TCRdb's copy has only in-frame clones and leaves some out. Among several thousand clones listed, about 80% were seen once. The sample comprised FFPE minimally invasive lung adenocarcinoma tissue. Every receptor here comes from a person aged 65 to 85 with lung adenocarcinoma.

This clone was found once. The chain carries TRBV9 and TRBJ2-7; D is unclear. The CDR3 loop spans 15 amino acids. CDR1 SGDLS and CDR2 YYNGEE come from the germline V gene. V dropped 0 bases and J dropped 0 bases, with 10 bases sitting between them. The CDR3: CASSVGISTSYEQYF. The CDR3, as DNA: TGTGCCAGCAGCGTAGGGATTTCGACCTCCTACGAGCAGTACTTC.

V usage is TRBV30 and J usage is TRBJ1-5, with 9 bases aligning to TRBD1. Germline V gives CDR1 GTSNPN, CDR2 SVGIG (reference sequence). CDR3 length: 15 amino acids. V lost 3 bases, J lost 4 bases, and 7 bases stayed unmatched. The CDR3: CAWSAGQGKNQPQHF. The CDR3 DNA is TGTGCCTGGAGCGCCGGACAGGGGAAAAATCAGCCCCAGCATTTT.

V gene TRBV10-1 combines with J gene TRBJ2-7, with a tentative D call TRBD1 (6 bases). Germline assignment: CDR1 WNHNN and CDR2 SYGVQD (reference sequence). Trimming stripped 5 bases from V and 2 bases from J, with 7 bases between. This CDR3 region has 12 residues. The CDR3 reads CASSRDTYEQYF. DNA for the CDR3: TGCGCCAGCAGTCGGGACACCTACGAGCAGTACTTC.

This chain uses TRBV5-1 with TRBJ2-5, with 7 bases aligning to TRBD1. The CDR3 has 15 residues. Trimming cost V 0 bases and J 2 bases; bases outside gene matches: 4. CDR1 and CDR2 (germline): SGHRS, YFSETQ. The CDR3 DNA reads as TGCGCCAGCAGCTTGGCAGGACAGGAGCAAGAGACCCAGTACTTC. Translation gives CASSLAGQEQETQYF.

The chain has TRBV7-2 and TRBJ2-3; D is uncertain. CDR3 size: 14 residues. Deletions cut 7 bases from V and 3 bases from J, with 14 bases between. Germline-derived CDR1 and CDR2 are SGHTA and FQGNSA. The CDR3 bases are TGTGCCAGCATCCTGACGTCGGTGACAGATACGCAGTATTTT. It is translated as CASILTSVTDTQYF.

In its sample, this clone was seen once. The chain employs TRBV19 and TRBJ2-1; possible D gene TRBD1, 6 bases. CDR1 is LNHDA, CDR2 SQIVND, per germline (reference sequence). V was cut by 8 bases and J by 5 bases, with 22 bases left in between. CDR3 length equals 16 residues. The CDR3 protein is CASARHEAGVHNEQFF. The CDR3 DNA sequence: TGTGCCAGTGCCCGGCACGAGGCAGGGGTCCACAATGAGCAGTTCTTC.

This clone occurred a few times. The chain couples TRBV9 to TRBJ2-5; 10 bases fit TRBD2. V lost 0 bases to trimming and J lost 4 bases; unmatched junction nucleotides: 12. The CDR3 extends over 18 amino acids. Per the germline V gene, CDR1 is SGDLS and CDR2 is YYNGEE. The chain's CDR3 is CASSVGRRLAGEGETQYF. In DNA, the CDR3 is TGTGCCAGCAGCGTAGGTCGGAGACTAGCGGGTGAGGGAGAGACCCAGTACTTC.

This rearrangement joins TRBV5-4 to TRBJ2-1; 7 bases align to TRBD2. The CDR3 contains 16 residues. Germline V lookup: CDR1 SGHNT, CDR2 YYREEE (reference sequence). Unmatched junction bases numbered 10, after V lost 5 bases and J lost 2 bases. CDR3 residues: CASRGGSSPAYNEQFF. As DNA, the CDR3 is TGTGCCAGCAGGGGAGGGAGCAGCCCCGCCTACAATGAGCAGTTCTTC.

The V call is TRBV9, the J call TRBJ1-3; 7 bases map to TRBD1. Germline-derived CDR1 and CDR2 are SGDLS and YYNGEE. The CDR3 is made up of 17 amino acids. Unmatched junction bases numbered 10, after V lost 4 bases and J lost 0 bases. CDR3 DNA: TGTGCCAGCAGCCCCTCAGTTGGGACAGCCTCTGGAAACACCATATATTTT. This encodes CASSPSVGTASGNTIYF.

This clone was counted a few times. The chain has TRBV29-1 and TRBJ2-3; 10 positions match TRBD2. With V trimmed by 1 base and J by 2 bases, 6 bases remained unmatched. The length of the CDR3 is 16 residues. Germline CDR1 is SQVTM and CDR2 is ANQGSEA. The CDR3 spells CSVEGTSGDLTDTQYF. The CDR3 DNA sequence: TGCAGCGTTGAAGGCACTAGCGGGGACCTCACAGATACGCAGTATTTT.

With regard to this clone: Other DNA sequences from this sample encode an identical CDR3 as well. This chain links TRBV19 with TRBJ1-5; D unresolved. Germline CDR1 is LNHDA and CDR2 is SQIVND (reference sequence). The CDR3 loop spans 18 amino acids. Trimming cost V 3 bases and J 0 bases, with 18 bases left between them. Written as DNA, the CDR3 is TGTGCCAGTAGTATTCGAGGGCCGTCCTATTATAGCAATCAGCCCCAGCATTTT. Protein product: CASSIRGPSYYSNQPQHF.

V is TRBV11-2 and J is TRBJ1-2; the D gene is possibly TRBD1 (5 bases). The CDR3 is 14 residues long. V was pared by 1 base and J by 8 bases, with 14 bases between. The germline gives CDR1 SGHAT, CDR2 FQNNGV. CDR3 amino acids: CASSLVLGRKGYTF. The CDR3, as DNA: TGTGCCAGCAGCTTAGTGTTGGGGCGCAAGGGCTACACCTTC.

The J gene is TRBJ2-5, the V gene TRBV4-1, with unresolved D. V lost 1 base, J lost 0 bases, and 9 bases lay in between. The V gene's germline CDR1 is MGHRA and CDR2 YSYEKL. The CDR3 extends over 15 amino acids. The CDR3 sequence: CASSQVVEYQETQYF. Written as DNA, the CDR3 is TGCGCCAGCAGCCAAGTAGTGGAGTACCAAGAGACCCAGTACTTC.

V usage is TRBV18 and J usage is TRBJ1-1; 7 bases match TRBD1. Losses at the gene ends were 5 bases for V and 4 bases for J; bases not matched to a gene: 4. The CDR3 runs to 13 residues. Per the germline V gene, CDR1 is KGHSH and CDR2 is LQKENI. The CDR3 bases are TGTGCCAGCTCAGGGACAGAGGTCACTGAAGCTTTCTTT. It translates to CASSGTEVTEAFF.

The CDR3 coding sequence is TGTGCCAGCAGTGCTTCCGGGACAACGGATGAAAAACTGTTTTTT. Translation gives CASSASGTTDEKLFF. The V and J genes are TRBV6-1 and TRBJ1-4, with TRBD1 as a possible D gene (6 bases). Germline V lookup: CDR1 MNHNS, CDR2 SASEGT. This CDR3 is built from 15 residues. V was shortened by 4 bases and J by 6 bases, with 15 bases between the two germline ends.

The rearrangement uses TRBV5-1 and TRBJ2-3, with TRBD2 matching over 8 bases. Looked up from germline, CDR1 is SGHRS and CDR2 is YFSETQ. The CDR3 totals 14 residues. The V segment lost 7 bases and the J segment 2 bases; nucleotides outside the gene matches: 6. The DNA of the CDR3 is TGCGCCAGCCAACGGGGGGGATACACAGATACGCAGTATTTT. This encodes CASQRGGYTDTQYF.

The chain combines TRBV13 with TRBJ1-1; TRBD1 is a possible D gene (6 bases). The CDR3 length is 13 residues. V shed 5 bases and J shed 10 bases, with 17 bases lying between them. Germline values: CDR1 PRHDT, CDR2 FYEKMQ (reference sequence). The CDR3 nucleotides read TGTGCCAGCAGCCCGGGGGGCCGGTTATTAGCTTTCTTT. It codes for CASSPGGRLLAFF. Full variable domain (rest looked up from reference TRBV13 and TRBJ1-1): AAGVIQSPRHLIKEKRETATLKCYPIPRHDTVYWYQQGPGQDPQFLISFYEKMQSDKGSIPDRFSAQQFSDYHSELNMSSLELGDSALYFCASSPGGRLLAFFGQGTRLTVV.

V gene TRBV29-1 combines with J gene TRBJ2-7, with TRBD2 identical over 7 bases. V gave up 5 bases and J gave up 2 bases; unmatched junction bases: 6. The CDR3 sequence is 13 residues long. Germline V gives CDR1 SQVTM, CDR2 ANQGSEA. CDR3 sequence reads: CSVNSGTTYEQYF. As DNA, the CDR3 is TGCAGCGTTAATTCCGGGACTACCTACGAGCAGTACTTC.

Here the CDR3 DNA reads TGTGCCAGCAGTTCAGGGACATCCAGTCCCTACGAGCAGTACTTC. Amino acids: CASSSGTSSPYEQYF. This chain joins TRBV27 and TRBJ2-7, with D perhaps TRBD1 (6 bases). From germline, CDR1 is MNHEY and CDR2 SMNVEV (reference sequence). V dropped 4 bases and J dropped 2 bases, with 15 bases sitting between them. The CDR3 runs 15 residues.

CDR3 sequence reads: CASSQESTSGRFANEQFF. CDR3 sequence (DNA): TGTGCCAGCAGCCAAGAGTCGACTAGCGGGAGGTTCGCGAATGAGCAGTTCTTC. The chain recombines TRBV14 with TRBJ2-1; 13 bases line up with TRBD2. The CDR3 is 18 amino acids. Germline V lookup: CDR1 SGHDN, CDR2 FVKESK. The V gene end was trimmed by 0 bases and the J gene end by 7 bases; junction bases not matched to a gene: 9.

This clone showed up just once. V gene TRBV7-9 combines with J gene TRBJ1-2, with TRBD1 as a possible D gene (5 bases). V gave up 5 bases and J gave up 7 bases, with 14 bases separating them. The germline V gene has CDR1 SEHNR and CDR2 FQNEAQ (reference sequence). The CDR3 is made up of 13 amino acids. The CDR3 sequence: CASSQVQGRGYTF. For the CDR3, the DNA is TGTGCCAGCAGCCAGGTGCAGGGTCGTGGCTACACCTTC.

The chain links TRBV2 to TRBJ2-7; possibly TRBD2 for D (6 bases). The CDR3 spans 13 residues. Per germline, CDR1 SNHLY and CDR2 FYNNEI. V was pared by 4 bases and J by 5 bases, with 12 bases between. In DNA form, the CDR3 reads TGTGCCAGCAGTGTGGAGGGTCAAAACGAGCAGTACTTC. Translation: CASSVEGQNEQYF.

This clone was seen only a few times. The rearrangement joins TRBV27 to TRBJ2-1, with TRBD2 matching 8 bases. CDR1 is MNHEY and CDR2 is SMNVEV in the germline V gene (reference sequence). V lost 6 bases, J lost 3 bases, and 7 bases stayed unmatched. This CDR3 has 15 amino acids. CDR3 sequence: CASRAGLAGYNEQFF. Written as DNA, the CDR3 is TGTGCCAGCAGGGCTGGACTAGCAGGCTACAATGAGCAGTTCTTC.